The text below deals with one T cell receptor beta chain. The data originate from a study of blood T cell repertoires in COVID-19. This CDR3 region has 11 residues. V lost 8 bases and J 5 bases, leaving 8 bases between the germline ends. Germline-derived CDR1 and CDR2 are SNHLY and FYNNEI. Libraries were prepared by immunoSEQ multiplex PCR; TCRdb keeps only in-frame clonotypes and omits some of them. The table includes some 140,000 clones, more than 75% detected once. The rearrangement links TRBV2 to TRBJ2-3; no clear D gene. This receptor was obtained from a man older than 75 with acute or convalescent COVID-19. Sequenced material: peripheral blood. The CDR3 loop is CASSSKDTQYF. Written as DNA, the CDR3 is TGTGCCAGCTCATCTAAAGATACGCAGTATTTT.